Detailed here is one TCR beta chain. The conserved phenylalanine or tryptophan is not found at the CDR3 terminus, so this likely reflects a read error. These data belong to a study of blood T cells in healthy people across ages. Using a J-beta primer mix together with a sample-barcoded 5' primer, a second PCR was run for about 6 to 12 cycles. TCRdb reprocessed the 5' RACE reads with MiXCR, giving one entry per CDR3 protein. The data contain 1 million or so distinct CDR3 sequences, 20% to 25% of them seen just once; the ten biggest clones take up 0.75%. The CDR3 is 15 amino acids. V shed 4 bases, J shed 1 base, and the junction held 5 bases outside the gene matches. These records were also assigned to another study, of T cells of mothers and their children.

Sequenced material: blood. The clonotype originates from a girl aged 2-9 years in good health. The chain uses TRBV12-3 or TRBV12-4 and TRBJ1-1; 8 nucleotides match TRBD1. DNA of the CDR3: TGTGCCAGCAGTTCCGGTGGACAGGGGAACACTGAAGCTTTCCTT. It specifies CASSSGGQGNTEAFL.